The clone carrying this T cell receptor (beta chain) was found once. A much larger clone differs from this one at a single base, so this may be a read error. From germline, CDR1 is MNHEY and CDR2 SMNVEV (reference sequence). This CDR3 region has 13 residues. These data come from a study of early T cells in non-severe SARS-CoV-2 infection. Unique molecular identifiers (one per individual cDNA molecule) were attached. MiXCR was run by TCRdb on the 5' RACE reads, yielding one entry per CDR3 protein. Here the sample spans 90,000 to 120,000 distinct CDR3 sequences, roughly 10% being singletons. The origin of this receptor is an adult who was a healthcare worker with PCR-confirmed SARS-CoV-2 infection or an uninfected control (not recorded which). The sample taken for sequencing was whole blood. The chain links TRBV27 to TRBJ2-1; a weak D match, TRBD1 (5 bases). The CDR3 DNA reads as TGTGCCAGCACCACACAGGATTACAATGTGCAGTTCTTC. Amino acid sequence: CASTTQDYNVQFF.